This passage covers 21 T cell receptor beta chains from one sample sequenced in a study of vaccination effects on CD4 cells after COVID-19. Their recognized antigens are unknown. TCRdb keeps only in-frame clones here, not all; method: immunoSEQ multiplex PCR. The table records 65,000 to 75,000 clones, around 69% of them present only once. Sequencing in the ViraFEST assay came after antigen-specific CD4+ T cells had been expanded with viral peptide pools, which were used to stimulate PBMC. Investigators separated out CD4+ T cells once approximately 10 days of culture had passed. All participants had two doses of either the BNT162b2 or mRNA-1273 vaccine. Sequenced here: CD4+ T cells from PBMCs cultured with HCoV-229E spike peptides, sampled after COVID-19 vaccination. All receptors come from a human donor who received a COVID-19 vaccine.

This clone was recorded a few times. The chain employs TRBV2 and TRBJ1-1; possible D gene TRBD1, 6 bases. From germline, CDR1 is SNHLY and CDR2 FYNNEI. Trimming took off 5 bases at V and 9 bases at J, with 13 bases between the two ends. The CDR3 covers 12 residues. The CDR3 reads CASSPRGEQAFF. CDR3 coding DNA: TGTGCCAGCAGTCCGAGGGGGGAACAAGCTTTCTTT. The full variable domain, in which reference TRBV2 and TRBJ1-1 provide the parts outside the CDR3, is EPEVTQTPSHQVTQMGQEVILRCVPISNHLYFYWYRQILGQKVEFLVSFYNNEISEKSEIFDDQFSVERPDGSNFTLKIRSTKLEDSAMYFCASSPRGEQAFFGQGTRLTVV.

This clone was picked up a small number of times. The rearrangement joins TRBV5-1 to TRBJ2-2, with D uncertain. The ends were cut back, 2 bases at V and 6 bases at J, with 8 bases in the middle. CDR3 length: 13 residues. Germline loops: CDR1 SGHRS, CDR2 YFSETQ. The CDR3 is CASSLWVAGELFF. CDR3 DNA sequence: TGCGCCAGCAGCTTATGGGTCGCCGGGGAGCTGTTTTTT.

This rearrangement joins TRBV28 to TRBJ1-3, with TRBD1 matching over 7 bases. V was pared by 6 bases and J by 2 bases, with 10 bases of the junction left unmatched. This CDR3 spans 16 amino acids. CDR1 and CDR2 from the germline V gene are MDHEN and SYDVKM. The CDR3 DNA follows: TGTGCCAGCAGCCTCATCCGGAGGGGGCCTGGAAACACCATATATTTT. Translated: CASSLIRRGPGNTIYF.

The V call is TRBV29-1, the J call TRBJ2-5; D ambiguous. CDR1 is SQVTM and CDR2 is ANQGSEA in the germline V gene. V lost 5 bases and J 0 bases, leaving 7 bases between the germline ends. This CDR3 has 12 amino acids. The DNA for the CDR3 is TGCAGCGTTCGTATGTACCAAGAGACCCAGTACTTC. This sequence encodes CSVRMYQETQYF.

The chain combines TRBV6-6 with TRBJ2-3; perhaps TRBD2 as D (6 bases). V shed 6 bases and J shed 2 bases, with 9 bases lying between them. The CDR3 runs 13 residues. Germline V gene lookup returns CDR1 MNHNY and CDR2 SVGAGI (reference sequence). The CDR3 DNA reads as TGTGCCAGCAGAAGGGACTCCACAGATACGCAGTATTTT. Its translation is CASRRDSTDTQYF.

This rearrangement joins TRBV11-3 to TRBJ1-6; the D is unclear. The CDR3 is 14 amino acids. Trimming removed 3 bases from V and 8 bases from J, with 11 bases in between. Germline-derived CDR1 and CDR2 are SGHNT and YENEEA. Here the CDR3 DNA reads TGTGCCAGCAGCTTCGGGCTGCGGGATTCACCCCTCCACTTT. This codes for CASSFGLRDSPLHF.

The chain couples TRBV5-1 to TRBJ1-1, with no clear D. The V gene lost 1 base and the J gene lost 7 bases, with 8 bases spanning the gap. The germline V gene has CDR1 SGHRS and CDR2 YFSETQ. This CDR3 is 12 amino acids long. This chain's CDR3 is CASSLTFNEAFF. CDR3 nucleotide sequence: TGCGCCAGCAGCTTGACTTTTAATGAAGCTTTCTTT.

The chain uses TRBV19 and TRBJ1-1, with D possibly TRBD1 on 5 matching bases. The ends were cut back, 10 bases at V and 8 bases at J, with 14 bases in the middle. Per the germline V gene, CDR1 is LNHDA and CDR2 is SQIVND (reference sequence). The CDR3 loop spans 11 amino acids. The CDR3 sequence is CATGARAEAFF. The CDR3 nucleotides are TGTGCCACCGGGGCAAGGGCCGAAGCTTTCTTT.

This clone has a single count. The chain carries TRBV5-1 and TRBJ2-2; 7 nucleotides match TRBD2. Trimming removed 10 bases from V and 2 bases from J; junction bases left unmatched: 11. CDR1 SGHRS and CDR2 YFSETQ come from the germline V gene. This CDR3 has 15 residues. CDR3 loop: CAGSSGTTNTGELFF. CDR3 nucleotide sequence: TGCGCCGGAAGTTCCGGGACTACCAACACCGGGGAGCTGTTTTTT.

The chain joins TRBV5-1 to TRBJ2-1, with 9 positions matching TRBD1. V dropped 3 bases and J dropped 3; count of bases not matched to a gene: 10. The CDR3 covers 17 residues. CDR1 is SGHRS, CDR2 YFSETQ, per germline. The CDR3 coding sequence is TGCGCCAGCAGCTCGCAAGTGGGGACAGGGTACTACAATGAGCAGTTCTTC. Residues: CASSSQVGTGYYNEQFF.

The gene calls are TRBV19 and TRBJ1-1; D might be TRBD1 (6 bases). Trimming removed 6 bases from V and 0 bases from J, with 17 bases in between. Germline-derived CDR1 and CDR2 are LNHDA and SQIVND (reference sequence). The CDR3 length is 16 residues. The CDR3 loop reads CASRLPGGAMNTEAFF. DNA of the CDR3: TGTGCCAGTAGGCTGCCGGGGGGCGCAATGAACACTGAAGCTTTCTTT.

The CDR3 DNA sequence: TGCGCCAGCAGTGACAGGGTTAGTGAGACCCAGTACTTC. Protein sequence: CASSDRVSETQYF. V is TRBV5-1 and J is TRBJ2-5; 7 bases fit TRBD1. Looked up from germline, CDR1 is SGHRS and CDR2 is YFSETQ. Germline trimming cut 5 bases from V and 5 bases from J; bases unmatched to any gene: 6. The CDR3 spans 13 residues.

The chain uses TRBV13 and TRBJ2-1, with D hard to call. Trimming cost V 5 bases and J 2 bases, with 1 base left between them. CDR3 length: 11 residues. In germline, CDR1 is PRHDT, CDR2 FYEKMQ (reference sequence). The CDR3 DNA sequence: TGTGCCAGCAGCCCCTACAATGAGCAGTTCTTC. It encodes CASSPYNEQFF.

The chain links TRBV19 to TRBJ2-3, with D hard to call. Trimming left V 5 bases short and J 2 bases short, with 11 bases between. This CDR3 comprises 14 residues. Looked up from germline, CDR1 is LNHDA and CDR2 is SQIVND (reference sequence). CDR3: CASSRDSDTDTQYF. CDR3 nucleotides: TGTGCCAGTAGTCGAGACTCGGACACAGATACGCAGTATTTT.

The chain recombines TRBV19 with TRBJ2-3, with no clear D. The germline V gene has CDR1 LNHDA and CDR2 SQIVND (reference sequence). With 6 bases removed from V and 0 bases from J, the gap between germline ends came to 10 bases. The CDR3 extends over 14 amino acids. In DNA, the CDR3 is TGTGCCAGTAGCCCCATGAGTAGCACAGATACGCAGTATTTT. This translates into CASSPMSSTDTQYF. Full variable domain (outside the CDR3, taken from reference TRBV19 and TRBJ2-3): DGGITQSPKYLFRKEGQNVTLSCEQNLNHDAMYWYRQDPGQGLRLIYYSQIVNDFQKGDIAEGYSVSREKKESFPLTVTSAQKNPTAFYLCASSPMSSTDTQYFGPGTRLTVL.

The CDR3 loop is CASRGPLADTQYF. CDR3 DNA sequence: TGTGCCTCCCGTGGCCCTCTAGCAGATACGCAGTATTTT. This chain uses TRBV24-1 with TRBJ2-3, with D unclear. This CDR3 contains 13 residues. Germline CDR1 KGHDR, CDR2 SFDVKD. The V gene lost 12 bases and the J gene lost 4 bases, with 16 bases spanning the gap.

The DNA of the CDR3 is TGCGCCAGCAGCCTCTTCCCCTACAATGAGCAGTTCTTC. This gives the protein CASSLFPYNEQFF. The chain joins TRBV10-1 to TRBJ2-1; D gene unclear. Germline lookup yields CDR1 WNHNN and CDR2 SYGVQD (reference sequence). The ends were cut back, 6 bases at V and 2 bases at J, with 8 bases in the middle. This CDR3 has 13 residues.

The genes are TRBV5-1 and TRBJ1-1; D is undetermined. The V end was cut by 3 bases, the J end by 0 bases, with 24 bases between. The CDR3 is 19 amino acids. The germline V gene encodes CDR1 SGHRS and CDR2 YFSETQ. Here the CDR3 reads CASSSRGRGTAQVNTEAFF. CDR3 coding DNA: TGCGCCAGCAGCTCGAGAGGCCGAGGTACCGCCCAGGTGAACACTGAAGCTTTCTTT.

The DNA of the CDR3 is TGCGCCAGCAGCCGGGGGGACTATGGCTACACCTTC. It specifies CASSRGDYGYTF. This chain joins TRBV5-1 and TRBJ1-2; D might be TRBD1 (5 bases). The CDR3 has 12 amino acids. Looked up from germline, CDR1 is SGHRS and CDR2 is YFSETQ. Trimming removed 4 bases at V and 3 bases at J, with 7 bases between. The entire variable domain, with the rest obtained from reference TRBV5-1 and TRBJ1-2, is as follows: KAGVTQTPRYLIKTRGQQVTLSCSPISGHRSVSWYQQTPGQGLQFLFEYFSETQRNKGNFPGRFSGRQFSNSRSEMNVSTLELGDSALYLCASSRGDYGYTFGSGTRLTVV.

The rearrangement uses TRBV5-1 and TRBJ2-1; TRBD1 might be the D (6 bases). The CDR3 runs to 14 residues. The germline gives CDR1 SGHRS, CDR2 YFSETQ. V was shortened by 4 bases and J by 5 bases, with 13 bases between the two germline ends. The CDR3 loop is CASSPSSGDNEQFF. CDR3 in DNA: TGCGCCAGCAGCCCAAGCTCAGGGGACAATGAGCAGTTCTTC.

As DNA, the CDR3 is TGTGCCAGCAGTTACTCGACGACTGGAAACACCATATATTTT. Protein product: CASSYSTTGNTIYF. The gene calls are TRBV6-5 and TRBJ1-3; D not resolved. CDR1 is MNHEY, CDR2 SVGAGI, per germline. V was clipped by 0 bases and J by 2 bases, with 5 bases between them. The length of the CDR3 is 14 residues.